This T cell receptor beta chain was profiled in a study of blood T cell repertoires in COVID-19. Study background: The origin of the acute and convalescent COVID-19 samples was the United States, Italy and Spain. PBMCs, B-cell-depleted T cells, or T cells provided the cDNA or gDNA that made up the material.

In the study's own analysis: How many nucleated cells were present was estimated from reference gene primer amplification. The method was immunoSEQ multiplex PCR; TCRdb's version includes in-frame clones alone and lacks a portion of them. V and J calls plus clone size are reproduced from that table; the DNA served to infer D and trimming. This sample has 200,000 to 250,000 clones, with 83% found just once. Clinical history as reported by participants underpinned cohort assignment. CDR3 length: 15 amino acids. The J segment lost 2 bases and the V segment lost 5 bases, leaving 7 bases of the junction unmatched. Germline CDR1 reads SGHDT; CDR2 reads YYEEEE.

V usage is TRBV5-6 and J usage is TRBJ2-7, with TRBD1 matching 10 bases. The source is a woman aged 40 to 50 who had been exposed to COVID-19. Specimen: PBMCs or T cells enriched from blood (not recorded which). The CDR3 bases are TGTGCCAGCAGACTTGGACAGGGGGGCCCCTACGAGCAGTACTTC. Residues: CASRLGQGGPYEQYF.